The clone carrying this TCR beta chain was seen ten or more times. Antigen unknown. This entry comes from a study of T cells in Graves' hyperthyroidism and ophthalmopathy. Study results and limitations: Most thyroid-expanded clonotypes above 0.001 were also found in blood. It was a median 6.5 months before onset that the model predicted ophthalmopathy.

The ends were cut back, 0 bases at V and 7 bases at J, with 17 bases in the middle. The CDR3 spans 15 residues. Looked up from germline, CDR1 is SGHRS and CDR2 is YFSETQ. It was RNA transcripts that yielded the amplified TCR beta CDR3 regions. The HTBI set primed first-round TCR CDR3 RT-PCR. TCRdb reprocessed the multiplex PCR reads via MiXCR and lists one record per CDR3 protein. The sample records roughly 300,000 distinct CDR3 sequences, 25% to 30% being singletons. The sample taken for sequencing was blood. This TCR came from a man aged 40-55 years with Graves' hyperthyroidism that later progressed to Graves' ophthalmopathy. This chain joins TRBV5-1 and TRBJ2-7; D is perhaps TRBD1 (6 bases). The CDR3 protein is CASSLAQGVLREQYF. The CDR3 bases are TGCGCCAGCAGCTTGGCACAGGGCGTCCTGAGGGAGCAGTACTTC. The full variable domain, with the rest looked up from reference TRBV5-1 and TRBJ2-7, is KAGVTQTPRYLIKTRGQQVTLSCSPISGHRSVSWYQQTPGQGLQFLFEYFSETQRNKGNFPGRFSGRQFSNSRSEMNVSTLELGDSALYLCASSLAQGVLREQYFGPGTRLTVT.